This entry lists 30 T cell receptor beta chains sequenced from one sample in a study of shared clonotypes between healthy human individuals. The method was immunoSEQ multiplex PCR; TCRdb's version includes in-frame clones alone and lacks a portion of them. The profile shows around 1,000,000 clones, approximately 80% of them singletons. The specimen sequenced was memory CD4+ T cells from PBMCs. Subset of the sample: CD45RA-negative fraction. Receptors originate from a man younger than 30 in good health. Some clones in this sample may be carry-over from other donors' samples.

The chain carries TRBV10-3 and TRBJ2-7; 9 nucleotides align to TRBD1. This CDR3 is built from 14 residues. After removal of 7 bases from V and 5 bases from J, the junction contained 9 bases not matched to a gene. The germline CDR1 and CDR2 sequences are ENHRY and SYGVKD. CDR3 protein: CAIKRQGEGDEQYF. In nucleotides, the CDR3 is TGTGCCATCAAGAGACAGGGGGAGGGCGACGAGCAGTACTTC.

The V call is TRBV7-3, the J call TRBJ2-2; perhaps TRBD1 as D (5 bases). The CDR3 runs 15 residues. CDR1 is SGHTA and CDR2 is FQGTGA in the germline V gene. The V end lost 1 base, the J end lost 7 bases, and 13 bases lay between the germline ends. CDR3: CASSLNGRAHGELFF. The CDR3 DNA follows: TGTGCCAGCAGCTTAAATGGCAGGGCGCACGGGGAGCTGTTTTTT.

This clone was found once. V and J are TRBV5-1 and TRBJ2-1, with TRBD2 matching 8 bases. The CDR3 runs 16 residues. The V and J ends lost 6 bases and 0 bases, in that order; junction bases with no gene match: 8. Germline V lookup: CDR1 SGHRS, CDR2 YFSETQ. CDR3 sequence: CASTSLSGSSYNEQFF. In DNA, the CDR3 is TGCGCCAGCACCTCCTTGAGCGGGAGCTCCTACAATGAGCAGTTCTTC.

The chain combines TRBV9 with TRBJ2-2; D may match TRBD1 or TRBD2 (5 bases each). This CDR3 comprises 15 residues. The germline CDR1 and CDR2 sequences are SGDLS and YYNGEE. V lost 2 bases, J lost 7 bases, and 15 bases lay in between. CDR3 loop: CASSVRGPTGGELFF. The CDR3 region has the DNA TGTGCCAGCAGCGTCCGGGGACCCACTGGCGGGGAGCTGTTTTTT.

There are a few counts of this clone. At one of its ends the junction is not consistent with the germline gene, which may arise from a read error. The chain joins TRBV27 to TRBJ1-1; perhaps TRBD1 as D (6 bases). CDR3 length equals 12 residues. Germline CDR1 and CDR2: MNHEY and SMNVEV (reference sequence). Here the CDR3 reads CASSGGRGEAFF. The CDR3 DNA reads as TGTGCTAGCAGCGGGGGGCGCGGTGAAGCTTTCTTT.

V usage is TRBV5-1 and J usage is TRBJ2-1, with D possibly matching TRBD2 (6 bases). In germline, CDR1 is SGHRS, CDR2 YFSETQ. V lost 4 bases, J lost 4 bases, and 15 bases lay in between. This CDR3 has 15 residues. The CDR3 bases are TGCGCCAGCAGCCCGGACGGGGGTGGGTACAATGAGCAGTTCTTC. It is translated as CASSPDGGGYNEQFF.

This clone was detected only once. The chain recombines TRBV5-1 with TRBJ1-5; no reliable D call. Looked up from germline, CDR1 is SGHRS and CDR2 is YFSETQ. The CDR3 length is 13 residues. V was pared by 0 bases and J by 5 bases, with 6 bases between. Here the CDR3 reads CASSLGHDQPQHF. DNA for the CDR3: TGCGCCAGCAGCTTGGGACACGATCAGCCCCAGCATTTT.

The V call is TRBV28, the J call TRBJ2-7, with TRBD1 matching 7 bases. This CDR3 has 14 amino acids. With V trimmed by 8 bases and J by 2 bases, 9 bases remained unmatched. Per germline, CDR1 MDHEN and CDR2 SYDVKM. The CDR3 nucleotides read TGTGCCAGCTCAACAGGGGACGGGGCCTACGAGCAGTACTTC. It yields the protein CASSTGDGAYEQYF.

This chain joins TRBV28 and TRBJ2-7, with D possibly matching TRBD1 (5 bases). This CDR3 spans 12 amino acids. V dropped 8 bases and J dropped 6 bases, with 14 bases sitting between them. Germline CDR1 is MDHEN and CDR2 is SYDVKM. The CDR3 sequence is CASSTPGREQYF. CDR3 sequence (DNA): TGTGCCAGCTCAACCCCAGGGCGCGAGCAGTACTTC. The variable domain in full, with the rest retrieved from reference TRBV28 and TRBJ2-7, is DVKVTQSSRYLVKRTGEKVFLECVQDMDHENMFWYRQDPGLGLRLIYFSYDVKMKEKGDIPEGYSVSREKKERFSLILESASTNQTSMYLCASSTPGREQYFGPGTRLTVT.

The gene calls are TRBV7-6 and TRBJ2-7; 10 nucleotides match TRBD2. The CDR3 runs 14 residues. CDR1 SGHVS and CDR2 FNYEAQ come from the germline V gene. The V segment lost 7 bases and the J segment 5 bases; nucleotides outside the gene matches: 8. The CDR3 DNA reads TGTGCCAGCACCGACCCTAGCGGGAGTAACGAGCAGTACTTC. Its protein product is CASTDPSGSNEQYF.

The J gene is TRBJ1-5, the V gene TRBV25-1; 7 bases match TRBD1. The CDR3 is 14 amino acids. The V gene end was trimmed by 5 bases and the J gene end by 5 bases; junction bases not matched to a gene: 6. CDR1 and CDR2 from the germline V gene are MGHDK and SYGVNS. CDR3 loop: CASSPTGFDQPQHF. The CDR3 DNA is TGTGCCAGCAGTCCGACAGGGTTTGATCAGCCCCAGCATTTT.

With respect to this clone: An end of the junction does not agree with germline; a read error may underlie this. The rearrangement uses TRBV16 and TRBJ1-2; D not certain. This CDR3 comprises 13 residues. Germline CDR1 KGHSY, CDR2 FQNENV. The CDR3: CASSRDPNYGYTF. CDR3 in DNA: TGTGCCAGCAGCCGGGATCCTAATTATGGCTACACCTTC.

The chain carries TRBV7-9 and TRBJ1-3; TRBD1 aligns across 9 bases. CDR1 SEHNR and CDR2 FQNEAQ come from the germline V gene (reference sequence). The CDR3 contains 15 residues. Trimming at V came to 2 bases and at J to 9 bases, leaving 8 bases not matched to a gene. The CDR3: CASSLMGQGSRTIYF. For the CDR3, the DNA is TGTGCCAGCAGCTTAATGGGACAGGGTTCGCGCACCATATATTTT.

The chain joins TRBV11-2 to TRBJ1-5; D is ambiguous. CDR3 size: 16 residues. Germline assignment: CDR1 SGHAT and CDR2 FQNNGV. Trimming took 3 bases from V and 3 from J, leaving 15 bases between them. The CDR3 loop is CASSFPIQRYNQPQHF. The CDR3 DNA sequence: TGTGCCAGCAGCTTCCCGATCCAGAGATACAATCAGCCCCAGCATTTT. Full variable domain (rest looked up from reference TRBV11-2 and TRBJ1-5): EAGVAQSPRYKIIEKRQSVAFWCNPISGHATLYWYQQILGQGPKLLIQFQNNGVVDDSQLPKDRFSAERLKGVDSTLKIQPAKLEDSAVYLCASSFPIQRYNQPQHFGDGTRLSIL.

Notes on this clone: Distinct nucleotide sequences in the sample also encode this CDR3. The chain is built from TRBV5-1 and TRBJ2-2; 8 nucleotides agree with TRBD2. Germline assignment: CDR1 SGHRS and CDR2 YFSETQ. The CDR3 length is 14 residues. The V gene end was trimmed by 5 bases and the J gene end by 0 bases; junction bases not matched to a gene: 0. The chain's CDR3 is CASSSGANTGELFF. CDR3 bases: TGCGCCAGCAGTAGCGGGGCGAACACCGGGGAGCTGTTTTTT.

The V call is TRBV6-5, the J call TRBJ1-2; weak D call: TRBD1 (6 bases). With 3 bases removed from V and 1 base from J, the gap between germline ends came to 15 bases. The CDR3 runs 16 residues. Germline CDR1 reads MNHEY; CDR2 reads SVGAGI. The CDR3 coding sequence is TGTGCCAGCAGTTATCACCAGGGGTGGGGTAACTATGGCTACACCTTC. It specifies CASSYHQGWGNYGYTF.

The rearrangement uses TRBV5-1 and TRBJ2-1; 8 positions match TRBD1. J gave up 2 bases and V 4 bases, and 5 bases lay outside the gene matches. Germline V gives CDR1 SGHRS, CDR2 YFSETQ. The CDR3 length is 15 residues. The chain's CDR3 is CASSQGQDPYNEQFF. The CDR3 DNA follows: TGCGCCAGCAGCCAGGGACAGGACCCCTACAATGAGCAGTTCTTC. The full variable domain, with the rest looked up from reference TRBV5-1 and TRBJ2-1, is KAGVTQTPRYLIKTRGQQVTLSCSPISGHRSVSWYQQTPGQGLQFLFEYFSETQRNKGNFPGRFSGRQFSNSRSEMNVSTLELGDSALYLCASSQGQDPYNEQFFGPGTRLTVL.

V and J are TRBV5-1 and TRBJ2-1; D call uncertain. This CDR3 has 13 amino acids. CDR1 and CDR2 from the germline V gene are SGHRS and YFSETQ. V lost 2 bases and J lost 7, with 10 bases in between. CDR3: CASSLNLGNEQFF. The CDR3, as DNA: TGCGCCAGCAGCTTAAACCTCGGGAATGAGCAGTTCTTC.

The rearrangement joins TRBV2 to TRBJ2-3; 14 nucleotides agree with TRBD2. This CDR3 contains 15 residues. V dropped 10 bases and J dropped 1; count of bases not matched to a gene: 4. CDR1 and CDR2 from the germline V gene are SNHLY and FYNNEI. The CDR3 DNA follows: TGTGCCACCATGACTAGCGGGAGGGGCACAGATACGCAGTATTTT. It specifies CATMTSGRGTDTQYF. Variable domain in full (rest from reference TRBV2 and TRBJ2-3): EPEVTQTPSHQVTQMGQEVILRCVPISNHLYFYWYRQILGQKVEFLVSFYNNEISEKSEIFDDQFSVERPDGSNFTLKIRSTKLEDSAMYFCATMTSGRGTDTQYFGPGTRLTVL.

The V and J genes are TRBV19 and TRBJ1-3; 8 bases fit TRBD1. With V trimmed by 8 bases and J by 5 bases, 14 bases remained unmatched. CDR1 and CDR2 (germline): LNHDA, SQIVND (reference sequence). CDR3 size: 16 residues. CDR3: CASRGPGTGARNTIYF. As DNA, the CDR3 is TGTGCCAGTCGTGGGCCTGGGACAGGAGCAAGAAACACCATATATTTT.

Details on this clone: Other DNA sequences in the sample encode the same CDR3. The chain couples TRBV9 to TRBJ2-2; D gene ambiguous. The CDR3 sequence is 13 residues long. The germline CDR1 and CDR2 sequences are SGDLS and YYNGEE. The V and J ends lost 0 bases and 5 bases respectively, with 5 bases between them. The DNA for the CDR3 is TGTGCCAGCAGCGTAGAGGGTACCGGGGAGCTGTTTTTT. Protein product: CASSVEGTGELFF.

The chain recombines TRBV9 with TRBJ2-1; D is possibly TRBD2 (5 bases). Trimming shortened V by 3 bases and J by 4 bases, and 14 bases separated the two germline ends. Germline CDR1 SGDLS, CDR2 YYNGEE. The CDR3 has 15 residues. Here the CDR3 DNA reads TGTGCCAGCAGCGCCTCGGGGAGTGATTACAATGAGCAGTTCTTC. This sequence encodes CASSASGSDYNEQFF.

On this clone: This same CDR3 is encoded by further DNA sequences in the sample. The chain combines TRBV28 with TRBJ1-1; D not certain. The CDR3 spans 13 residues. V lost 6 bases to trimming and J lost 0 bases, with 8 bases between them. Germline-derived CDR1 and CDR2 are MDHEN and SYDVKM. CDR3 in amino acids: CASRGTVNTEAFF. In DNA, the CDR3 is TGTGCCAGCAGAGGTACGGTGAACACTGAAGCTTTCTTT.

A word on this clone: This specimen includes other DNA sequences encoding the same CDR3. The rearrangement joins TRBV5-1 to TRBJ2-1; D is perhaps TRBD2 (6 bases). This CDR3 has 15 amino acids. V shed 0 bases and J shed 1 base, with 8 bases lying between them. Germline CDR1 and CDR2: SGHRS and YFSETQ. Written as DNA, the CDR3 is TGCGCCAGCAGCTTGGAGGCGGGGTCCTACAATGAGCAGTTCTTC. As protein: CASSLEAGSYNEQFF.

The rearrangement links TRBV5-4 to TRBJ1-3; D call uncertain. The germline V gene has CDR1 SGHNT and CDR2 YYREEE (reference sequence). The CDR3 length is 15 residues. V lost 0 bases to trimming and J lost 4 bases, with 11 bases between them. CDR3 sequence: CASSLGSFGGNTIYF. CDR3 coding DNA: TGTGCCAGCAGCTTGGGTTCCTTCGGGGGAAACACCATATATTTT.

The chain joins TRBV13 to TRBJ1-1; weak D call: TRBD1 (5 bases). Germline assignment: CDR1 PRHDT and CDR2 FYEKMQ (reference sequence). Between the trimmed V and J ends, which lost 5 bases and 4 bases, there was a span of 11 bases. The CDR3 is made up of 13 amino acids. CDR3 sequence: CASSVRVGTEAFF. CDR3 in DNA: TGTGCCAGCAGCGTCAGGGTGGGCACTGAAGCTTTCTTT.

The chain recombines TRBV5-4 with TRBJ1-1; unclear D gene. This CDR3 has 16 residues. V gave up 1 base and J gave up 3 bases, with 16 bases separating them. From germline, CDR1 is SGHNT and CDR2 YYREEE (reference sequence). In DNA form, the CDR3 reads TGTGCCAGCAGCTTGTCCCTGGTTAGGGAGGACACTGAAGCTTTCTTT. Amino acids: CASSLSLVREDTEAFF.

CDR3 coding DNA: TGTGCCAGTAGCCAACCGGGGAGCGAAGGCACAGATACGCAGTATTTT. Its protein product is CASSQPGSEGTDTQYF. The genes are TRBV19 and TRBJ2-3; tentatively, D is TRBD2 (5 bases). Trimming took 6 bases from V and 1 from J, leaving 17 bases between them. The CDR3 has 16 residues. From germline, CDR1 is LNHDA and CDR2 SQIVND (reference sequence).

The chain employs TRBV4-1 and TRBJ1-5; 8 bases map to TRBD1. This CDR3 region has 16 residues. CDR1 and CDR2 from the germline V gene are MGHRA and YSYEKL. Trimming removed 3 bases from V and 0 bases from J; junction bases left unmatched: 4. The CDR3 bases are TGCGCCAGCAGCCATACAGGGGGGGATAGCAATCAGCCCCAGCATTTT. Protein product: CASSHTGGDSNQPQHF.

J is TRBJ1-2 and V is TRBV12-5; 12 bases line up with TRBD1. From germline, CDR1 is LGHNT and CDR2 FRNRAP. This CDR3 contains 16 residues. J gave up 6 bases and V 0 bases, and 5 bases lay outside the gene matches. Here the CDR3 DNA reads TGTGCTAGTGGTTTGGTAAGGGACAGGGGGCTTCATGGCTACACCTTC. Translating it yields CASGLVRDRGLHGYTF.